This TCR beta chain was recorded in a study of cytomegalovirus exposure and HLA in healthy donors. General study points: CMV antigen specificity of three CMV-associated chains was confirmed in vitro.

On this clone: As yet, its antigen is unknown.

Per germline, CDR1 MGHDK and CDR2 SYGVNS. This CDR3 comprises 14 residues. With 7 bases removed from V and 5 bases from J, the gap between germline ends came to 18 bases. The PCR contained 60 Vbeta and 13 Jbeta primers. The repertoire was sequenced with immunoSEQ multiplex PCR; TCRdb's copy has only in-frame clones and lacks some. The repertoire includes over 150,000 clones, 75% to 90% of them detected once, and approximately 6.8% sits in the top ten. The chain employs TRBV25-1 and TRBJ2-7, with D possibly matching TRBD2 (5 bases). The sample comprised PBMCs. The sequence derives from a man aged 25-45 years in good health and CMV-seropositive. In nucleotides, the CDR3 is TGTGCCAGCACGCCCCCACTAGGGAGCGACGAGCAGTACTTC. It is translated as CASTPPLGSDEQYF.